This TCR beta chain was found in a study of CD8 T cells in Susac syndrome. The RNA, about 0.5 to 1 ug, was put through reverse transcription using random hexamers. TCRdb reprocessed the immunoSEQ multiplex PCR reads via MiXCR and lists one record per CDR3 protein. The data hold about 280,000 distinct CDR3 sequences, with about 85% observed a single time. V shed 1 base and J shed 5 bases, with 12 bases lying between them. Germline V CDR1 and CDR2: MGHRA, YSYEKL. This CDR3 is 15 amino acids long. The TCR comes from a human donor with multiple sclerosis. V is TRBV4-1 and J is TRBJ1-5; tentatively, D is TRBD1 (5 bases). Sequences were obtained from CD8+ T cells from PBMCs. The CDR3 region has the DNA TGCGCCAGCAGCCAAGGGGGCAGGCCCGATCAGCCCCAGCATTTT. This translates into CASSQGGRPDQPQHF.